The clone carrying this TCR beta chain was seen a few times. The data are from a study of T cells of healthy individuals. TCRdb called the 5' RACE reads again in MiXCR, with one record for every CDR3 protein. This sample has about 41,000 distinct CDR3 sequences; 4.5% occur once, and the top ten carry about 9%. V gave up 5 bases and J gave up 4 bases; unmatched junction bases: 8. CDR3 size: 16 residues. CDR1 is SGHTA, CDR2 FQGNSA, per germline. The chain combines TRBV7-2 with TRBJ1-4; TRBD1 matches at 9 bases. This receptor was taken from a human donor in good health. The CDR3 DNA reads TGTGCCAGCAGCATGGACAGGGGAGGTTTTAATGAAAAACTGTTTTTT. This sequence encodes CASSMDRGGFNEKLFF.